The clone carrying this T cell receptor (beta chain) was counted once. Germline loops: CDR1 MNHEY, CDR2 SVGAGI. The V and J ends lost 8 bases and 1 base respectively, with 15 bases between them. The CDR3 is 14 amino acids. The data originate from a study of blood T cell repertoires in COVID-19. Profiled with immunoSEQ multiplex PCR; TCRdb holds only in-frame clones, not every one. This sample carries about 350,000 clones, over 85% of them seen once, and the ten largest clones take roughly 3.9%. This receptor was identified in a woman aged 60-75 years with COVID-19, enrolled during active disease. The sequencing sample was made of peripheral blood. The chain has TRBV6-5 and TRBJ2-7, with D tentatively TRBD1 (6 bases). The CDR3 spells CASRTGYSSYEQYF. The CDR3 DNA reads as TGTGCCAGCCGAACAGGGTATTCGTCCTACGAGCAGTACTTC.